This T cell receptor beta chain appears in the sequencing data of a study of shared clonotypes between healthy human individuals. Under the authors' procedure: Filtering differed for immunoSEQ, which gave only junction sequences without quality scores. The repertoire was sequenced with immunoSEQ multiplex PCR; TCRdb's copy has only in-frame clones and lacks some. D and trimming come from the DNA, and the V and J calls and clone size come from that table. The sample lists roughly 2,300,000 clones; 85% to 95% were seen once. Points from the study as a whole: Clonotypes not shared had lower generation probabilities than those common to all four donors. Genetic and exposure-history diversity was limited by the few donors.

Trimming removed 0 bases from V and 6 bases from J, with 6 bases in between. The germline V gene has CDR1 MNHEY and CDR2 SVGAGI. This CDR3 comprises 13 residues. This clone turned up a few times. Its target is not known. Other DNA sequences in the same sample also yield this CDR3. Sequenced: naive CD4+ T cells from PBMCs. Noted subset: CD45RA+ positively selected. This receptor was identified in a man between 18 and 29 years old in good health. Some clones in this sample may be carry-over from other donors' samples. This chain connects TRBV6-5 to TRBJ1-5; a possible D gene is TRBD1 (5 bases). The CDR3 DNA reads TGTGCCAGCAGTTACTCAAGGGGTCAGCCCCAGCATTTT. Translation: CASSYSRGQPQHF.